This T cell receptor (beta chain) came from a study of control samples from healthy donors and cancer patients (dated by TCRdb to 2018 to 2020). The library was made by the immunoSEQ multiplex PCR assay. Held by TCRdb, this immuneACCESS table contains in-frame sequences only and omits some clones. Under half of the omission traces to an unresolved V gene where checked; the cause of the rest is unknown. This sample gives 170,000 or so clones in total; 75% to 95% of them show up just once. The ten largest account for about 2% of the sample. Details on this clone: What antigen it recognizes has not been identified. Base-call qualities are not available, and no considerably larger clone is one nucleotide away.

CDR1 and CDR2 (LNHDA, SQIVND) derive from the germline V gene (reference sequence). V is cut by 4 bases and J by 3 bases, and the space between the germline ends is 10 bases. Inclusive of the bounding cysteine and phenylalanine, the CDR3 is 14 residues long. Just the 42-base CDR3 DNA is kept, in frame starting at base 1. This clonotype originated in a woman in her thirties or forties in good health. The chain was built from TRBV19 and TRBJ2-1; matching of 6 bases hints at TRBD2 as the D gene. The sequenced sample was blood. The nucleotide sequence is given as TGTGCCAGTAGTAATGGCGGGGACTACAATGAGCAGTTCTTC. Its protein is CASSNGGDYNEQFF.